Below, 26 T cell receptor beta chains from the same sample are listed, as sequenced in a study of blood T cell repertoires in COVID-19. The table came from immunoSEQ multiplex PCR; TCRdb's copy has only in-frame clones and leaves some out. The sample yields about 31,000 clones, around 89% seen once. Sequenced input: peripheral blood. The receptors were gathered from a woman between 40 and 50 years old with active or convalescent COVID-19.

The rearrangement joins TRBV7-2 to TRBJ2-2; 7 nucleotides line up with TRBD2. The V gene's germline CDR1 is SGHTA and CDR2 FQGNSA. The CDR3 spans 15 residues. V lost 2 bases, J lost 4 bases, and 4 bases stayed unmatched. This CDR3 is CASSLIGGGTGELFF. The CDR3 region has the DNA TGTGCCAGCAGCTTAATTGGGGGGGGCACCGGGGAGCTGTTTTTT.

The V and J genes are TRBV9 and TRBJ2-1, with D perhaps matching TRBD2 (6 bases). The CDR3 has 14 amino acids. V lost 6 bases, J lost 4 bases, and 14 bases lay in between. The V gene's germline CDR1 is SGDLS and CDR2 YYNGEE. As DNA, the CDR3 is TGTGCCAGCAATCCGGGAGTGGGGTACAATGAGCAGTTCTTC. It is translated as CASNPGVGYNEQFF.

V and J are TRBV9 and TRBJ1-3, with D possibly TRBD1 on 6 matching bases. The CDR3 covers 14 residues. Germline-derived CDR1 and CDR2 are SGDLS and YYNGEE. The ends were cut back, 5 bases at V and 3 bases at J, with 12 bases in the middle. The CDR3 sequence is CASSGGRDGNTIYF. CDR3 DNA: TGTGCCAGCAGTGGGGGCAGGGATGGAAACACCATATATTTT.

The chain is built from TRBV29-1 and TRBJ2-3, with TRBD1 matching over 11 bases. Germline lookup yields CDR1 SQVTM and CDR2 ANQGSEA. V gave up 7 bases and J gave up 5 bases; unmatched junction bases: 17. CDR3 length equals 17 residues. The CDR3 nucleotides read TGCAGCGCCGAGGGGACAGGGGGATGGAGACCCCGAGATACGCAGTATTTT. Translation gives CSAEGTGGWRPRDTQYF.

The chain has TRBV4-1 and TRBJ1-2; 12 nucleotides match TRBD1. The germline V gene encodes CDR1 MGHRA and CDR2 YSYEKL. V shed 4 bases and J 4 bases; nucleotides not matched to a gene: 10. This CDR3 spans 17 amino acids. The CDR3 sequence is CASSPGTGGEGRYGYTF. In DNA, the CDR3 is TGCGCCAGCAGCCCCGGGACAGGGGGCGAGGGCCGCTATGGCTACACCTTC.

V gene TRBV27 combines with J gene TRBJ2-3, with 9 positions matching TRBD2. V gave up 1 base and J gave up 5 bases; unmatched junction bases: 4. CDR1 and CDR2 (germline): MNHEY, SMNVEV (reference sequence). This CDR3 contains 15 residues. CDR3: CASSLWREGGDTQYF. Here the CDR3 DNA reads TGTGCCAGCAGTTTATGGCGGGAGGGAGGAGATACGCAGTATTTT.

The V and J genes are TRBV4-2 and TRBJ1-1, with D perhaps matching TRBD1 (6 bases). The length of the CDR3 is 14 residues. V lost 5 bases and J 1 base, leaving 11 bases between the germline ends. Germline CDR1 and CDR2: LGHNA and YNFKEQ. CDR3 loop: CASSNPTGNTEAFF. The CDR3 DNA reads as TGTGCCAGCAGCAACCCGACAGGGAACACTGAAGCTTTCTTT.

V usage is TRBV5-1 and J usage is TRBJ2-2; 8 bases align to TRBD1. CDR3 length: 14 amino acids. Germline V gives CDR1 SGHRS, CDR2 YFSETQ. The ends lost 4 bases at V and 5 bases at J; junction bases unmatched: 4. CDR3 sequence (DNA): TGCGCCAGCAGCGAGGACAGGGCTACCGGGGAGCTGTTTTTT. It specifies CASSEDRATGELFF.

The chain combines TRBV21-1 with TRBJ2-7; the D segment call TRBD2 is taken from the table without a DNA check. TRBV21-1 is recorded as a pseudogene. The CDR3 is 16 residues long. CDR3 in DNA: TGTGCCAGCTATAATTACGGGACTAGCGGAAGACGGGTGCAGTACTTC. This sequence encodes CASYNYGTSGRRVQYF.

This chain joins TRBV28 and TRBJ1-1, with a weak D call TRBD1 (5 bases). The CDR3 is made up of 13 amino acids. Germline V gene data show CDR1 as MDHEN and CDR2 as SYDVKM. Trimming cost V 3 bases and J 7 bases, with 12 bases left between them. CDR3 sequence (DNA): TGTGCCAGCAGTTTGGTGGGGACTTATGAAGCTTTCTTT. It encodes CASSLVGTYEAFF.

The chain combines TRBV5-8 with TRBJ2-5; D uncertain. Per the germline V gene, CDR1 is SGHTS and CDR2 is YDEGEE. The CDR3 has 15 amino acids. Trimming left V 0 bases short and J 5 bases short, with 14 bases between. The CDR3 protein is CASSLEAGLGETQYF. The CDR3 bases are TGTGCCAGCAGCTTGGAGGCCGGCCTCGGGGAGACCCAGTACTTC.

The V and J genes are TRBV4-3 and TRBJ2-7; 12 bases line up with TRBD1. Losses at the gene ends were 0 bases for V and 1 base for J; bases not matched to a gene: 4. Germline V gives CDR1 LGHNA, CDR2 YSLEER. This CDR3 spans 17 amino acids. The CDR3 spells CASSQDRGQGASYEQYF. Here the CDR3 DNA reads TGCGCCAGCAGCCAAGATCGGGGACAGGGGGCATCCTACGAGCAGTACTTC.

The chain couples TRBV9 to TRBJ1-1; tentatively, D is TRBD1 (6 bases). The CDR3 covers 17 residues. Germline V gene sequence: CDR1 SGDLS, CDR2 YYNGEE. V lost 0 bases to trimming and J lost 5 bases, with 20 bases between them. CDR3 sequence: CASSVGPPGGGGTEAFF. CDR3 nucleotides: TGTGCCAGCAGCGTAGGTCCACCGGGAGGGGGTGGGACTGAAGCTTTCTTT.

The chain couples TRBV27 to TRBJ2-5, with D maybe TRBD2 (5 bases). The germline V and J ends were trimmed by 2 bases and 5 bases, with 6 bases remaining between them. There are 12 residues in the CDR3. Germline values: CDR1 MNHEY, CDR2 SMNVEV (reference sequence). The CDR3 DNA reads TGTGCCAGCAGTTTACGCGGGGAGACCCAGTACTTC. Protein sequence: CASSLRGETQYF.

The CDR3 reads CASSLSPGEDGYTF. The CDR3 bases are TGTGCCAGCAGTTTATCCCCCGGAGAGGATGGCTACACCTTC. The chain links TRBV27 to TRBJ1-2; D gene uncertain. The CDR3 is made up of 14 amino acids. With 0 bases removed from V and 6 bases from J, the gap between germline ends came to 11 bases. Germline V gene data show CDR1 as MNHEY and CDR2 as SMNVEV (reference sequence).

The V call is TRBV9, the J call TRBJ2-1; possibly TRBD2 for D (7 bases). Germline V gene lookup returns CDR1 SGDLS and CDR2 YYNGEE. Trimming left V 6 bases short and J 4 bases short, with 32 bases between. CDR3 size: 20 residues. The CDR3 here is CASTLSDPTSEEGGYNEQFF. In DNA, the CDR3 is TGTGCCAGCACACTTTCAGACCCAACCAGCGAAGAGGGGGGGTACAATGAGCAGTTCTTC.

The chain joins TRBV3-1 (or the pseudogene TRBV3-2) to TRBJ2-7; D is unresolved. Deletions cut 0 bases from V and 0 bases from J, with 9 bases between. This CDR3 has 15 amino acids. From germline, CDR1 is LGHDT and CDR2 YNNKEL (reference sequence). This CDR3 is CASSQEAVSSYEQYF. CDR3 DNA sequence: TGTGCCAGCAGCCAAGAGGCGGTGAGCTCCTACGAGCAGTACTTC.

The chain links TRBV4-1 to TRBJ2-1; 13 bases agree with TRBD2. V was clipped by 10 bases and J by 2 bases; unmatched bases: 5. Germline lookup yields CDR1 MGHRA and CDR2 YSYEKL. The CDR3 runs to 15 residues. Here the CDR3 DNA reads TGCGCCACCTCCGGGACTAGCGGGGCCTACAATGAGCAGTTCTTC. Its translation: CATSGTSGAYNEQFF.

The genes are TRBV18 and TRBJ2-1; 13 positions agree with TRBD2. Germline CDR1 KGHSH, CDR2 LQKENI. Trimming removed 3 bases from V and 5 bases from J; junction bases left unmatched: 4. The CDR3 extends over 16 amino acids. CDR3 nucleotide sequence: TGTGCCAGCTCACCGAGACTAGCGGGAGGTAACAATGAGCAGTTCTTC. Translating gives CASSPRLAGGNNEQFF. Based on the CDR3 plus reference TRBV18 and TRBJ2-1, the full variable domain is NAGVMQNPRHLVRRRGQEARLRCSPMKGHSHVYWYRQLPEEGLKFMVYLQKENIIDESGMPKERFSAEFPKEGPSILRIQQVVRGDSAAYFCASSPRLAGGNNEQFFGPGTRLTVL.

This sequence joins TRBV5-4 and TRBJ1-3; D call uncertain. CDR3 size: 14 residues. CDR1 and CDR2 (germline): SGHNT, YYREEE (reference sequence). The V end lost 3 bases, the J end lost 0 bases, and 7 bases lay between the germline ends. CDR3 amino acids: CASSSADSGNTIYF. As DNA, the CDR3 is TGTGCCAGCAGCTCGGCGGACTCTGGAAACACCATATATTTT.

This sequence joins TRBV20-1 and TRBJ1-1; no clear D gene. CDR3 length: 11 residues. Germline CDR1 and CDR2: DFQATT and SNEGSKA (reference sequence). V was trimmed by 5 bases and J by 0 bases, leaving 4 bases between them. The CDR3 coding sequence is TGCAGTGCTCTTTTGAACACTGAAGCTTTCTTT. It is translated as CSALLNTEAFF.

The rearrangement links TRBV5-4 to TRBJ1-1; a possible D gene is TRBD1 (5 bases). The CDR3 length is 15 residues. Germline CDR1 reads SGHNT; CDR2 reads YYREEE (reference sequence). Trimming removed 5 bases from V and 0 bases from J, with 14 bases in between. The CDR3 loop is CASSFTQGMNTEAFF. DNA for the CDR3: TGTGCCAGCAGTTTCACGCAGGGCATGAACACTGAAGCTTTCTTT.

The rearrangement joins TRBV5-4 to TRBJ2-7; 11 positions match TRBD1. Germline loops: CDR1 SGHNT, CDR2 YYREEE (reference sequence). Germline trimming cut 4 bases from V and 0 bases from J; bases unmatched to any gene: 3. This CDR3 is 15 amino acids long. DNA for the CDR3: TGTGCCAGCAGCGGCGGGACAGGGGGCTCCTACGAGCAGTACTTC. It codes for CASSGGTGGSYEQYF.

The chain couples TRBV7-3 to TRBJ1-1; TRBD1 matches at 9 bases. Trimming at V came to 4 bases and at J to 11 bases, leaving 11 bases not matched to a gene. The germline gives CDR1 SGHTA, CDR2 FQGTGA. This CDR3 has 14 amino acids. The CDR3 bases are TGTGCCAGCAGCTCAACGGGACAGGGATTCGGGGCTTTCTTT. Translating gives CASSSTGQGFGAFF.

The chain has TRBV9 and TRBJ2-4, with 12 bases identical to TRBD1. The CDR3 is made up of 18 amino acids. Unmatched junction bases numbered 8, after V lost 3 bases and J lost 1 base. The germline CDR1 and CDR2 sequences are SGDLS and YYNGEE. The CDR3, as DNA: TGTGCCAGCAGCGCCGGGACAGGGGGCGCCGGGGCCAAAAACATTCAGTACTTC. Translated: CASSAGTGGAGAKNIQYF.

CDR3: CSVEDMAWGEQDGYTF. In DNA, the CDR3 is TGCAGCGTTGAAGATATGGCCTGGGGGGAGCAGGATGGCTACACCTTC. V usage is TRBV29-1 and J usage is TRBJ1-2; D is possibly TRBD1 (5 bases). CDR1 SQVTM and CDR2 ANQGSEA come from the germline V gene. CDR3 length: 16 residues. Trimming took off 0 bases at V and 6 bases at J, with 20 bases between the two ends.